The text below deals with one T cell receptor beta chain. Its antigen is undetermined. CDR3 length: 16 amino acids. Germline trimming cut 3 bases from V and 9 bases from J; bases unmatched to any gene: 9. CDR1 is SNHLY and CDR2 is FYNNEI in the germline V gene. The PCR had 60 Vbeta and 13 Jbeta primers. Sequenced by immunoSEQ multiplex PCR; TCRdb stores in-frame clones only, minus some. The repertoire includes about 100,000 clones, approximately 79% of them detected once, and roughly 3.8% sits in the top ten. The sample belongs to a study of cytomegalovirus exposure and HLA in healthy donors. Points from the study as a whole: In a later analysis, specific HLA alleles were associated with around 17,000 TCR beta sequences at a 0.05 false discovery rate. As was reported, the HLA-A and HLA-B alleles of most subjects were accurately predicted from TCR beta sequences. Cytomegalovirus status, reportedly, was diagnosed with high specificity and sensitivity by the classifier.

The clonotype was recovered from a woman aged 40 to 49 in good health and CMV-seronegative. V gene TRBV2 combines with J gene TRBJ1-6; 9 positions match TRBD1. Sequencing used PBMCs. This CDR3 reads CASSDLGTGSVSPLHF. As DNA, the CDR3 is TGTGCCAGCAGTGATCTCGGGACAGGGTCAGTTTCACCCCTCCACTTT. The full variable domain, rest sourced from reference TRBV2 and TRBJ1-6, is EPEVTQTPSHQVTQMGQEVILRCVPISNHLYFYWYRQILGQKVEFLVSFYNNEISEKSEIFDDQFSVERPDGSNFTLKIRSTKLEDSAMYFCASSDLGTGSVSPLHFGNGTRLTVT.